These 24 T cell receptor beta chains were all obtained from the same sample, sequenced in a study of blood T cells in healthy people across ages. Then a second PCR, running roughly 7 to 11 cycles, was carried out with a sample-barcoded 5' primer and a J-beta primer mix. Each CDR3 protein is one row after TCRdb ran MiXCR on the 5' RACE reads. The sample includes some 760,000 distinct CDR3 sequences, roughly 25% of them seen just once. The sample also formed part of further work on T cells of mothers and their children.

The sequenced sample was blood. The receptors shown here come from a boy aged 5 to 17 in good health.

This clonotype was seen a few times. The chain combines TRBV6-6 with TRBJ2-2; D unresolved. CDR1 is MNHNY and CDR2 is SVGAGI in the germline V gene (reference sequence). Trimming stripped 0 bases from V and 1 base from J, with 9 bases between. This CDR3 is 16 amino acids long. CDR3 sequence: CASSYSGVGNTGELFF. The CDR3 nucleotides read TGTGCCAGCAGTTACTCAGGCGTGGGGAACACCGGGGAGCTGTTTTTT.

This clonotype came up a few times. One end of the junction varies from germline; a read error may be responsible. J is TRBJ1-4 and V is TRBV7-7; no clear D gene. Per the germline V gene, CDR1 is SSHAT and CDR2 is FNYEAQ (reference sequence). This CDR3 has 13 residues. The CDR3 reads CASSSGLSEKLFF. The CDR3 DNA reads as TGTGCTAGCAGCTCCGGCCTGAGCGAAAAACTGTTTTTT.

This clonotype was seen only a few times. The V and J genes are TRBV7-2 and TRBJ2-7; D uncertain. Germline V gene lookup returns CDR1 SGHTA and CDR2 FQGNSA. V dropped 2 bases and J dropped 3 bases, with 11 bases sitting between them. CDR3 length: 14 residues. CDR3 bases: TGTGCCAGCAGCTTACTTCCAGAGAGCTACGAGCAGTACTTC. It is translated as CASSLLPESYEQYF.

In this sample, this clonotype turned up a few times. The V call is TRBV6-6, the J call TRBJ1-2; 7 bases fit TRBD1. Germline trimming cut 4 bases from V and 10 bases from J; bases unmatched to any gene: 6. The CDR3 contains 12 residues. From germline, CDR1 is MNHNY and CDR2 SVGAGI (reference sequence). The CDR3 here is CASSSGQGDYTF. The CDR3 DNA reads TGTGCCAGCAGTTCCGGGCAGGGGGACTACACCTTC.

This clonotype ranks as medium-sized (0.01 to 0.1%). This CDR3 is CASGLSTLAETQYF. DNA for the CDR3: TGTGCTAGTGGTCTTAGTACTCTAGCCGAAACGCAGTATTTT. The gene calls are TRBV12-5 and TRBJ2-3, with a possible D match to TRBD2 (5 bases). V was trimmed by 5 bases and J by 9 bases, leaving 18 bases between them. The germline gives CDR1 LGHNT, CDR2 FRNRAP. CDR3 size: 14 residues.

This clonotype was counted a single time. CDR3 residues: CASSFEYGETQYF. CDR3 coding DNA: TGTGCCAGCAGTTTTGAGTACGGAGAGACCCAGTACTTC. The chain employs TRBV12-3 or TRBV12-4 and TRBJ2-5; D gene ambiguous. This CDR3 has 13 residues. Trimming removed 3 bases at V and 4 bases at J, with 9 bases between.

The CDR3 DNA reads as TGCAGCGCCGACGTGACTAGCGGTTCAGATACGCAGTATTTT. Protein sequence: CSADVTSGSDTQYF. V gene TRBV29-1 combines with J gene TRBJ2-3; TRBD2 matches 9 bases. Germline V gene data show CDR1 as SQVTM and CDR2 as ANQGSEA. The V and J ends lost 7 bases and 4 bases, in that order; junction bases with no gene match: 9. The CDR3 has 14 residues.

This clonotype was counted between two and nine times. This rearrangement joins TRBV2 to TRBJ2-5, with TRBD1 matching 8 bases. CDR3 size: 15 residues. The germline V gene has CDR1 SNHLY and CDR2 FYNNEI. J gave up 5 bases and V 6 bases, and 11 bases lay outside the gene matches. The CDR3 nucleotides read TGTGCCAGCAGAAAACAGGGGGAATTATGGGAGACCCAGTACTTC. Its protein is CASRKQGELWETQYF.

This clonotype has a handful of counts. The V call is TRBV20-1, the J call TRBJ1-1, with D unclear. Trimming cost V 3 bases and J 6 bases, with 11 bases left between them. Germline V gene data show CDR1 as DFQATT and CDR2 as SNEGSKA (reference sequence). The CDR3 is 12 residues long. This CDR3 is CSASWGKAEAFF. DNA of the CDR3: TGCAGTGCTAGCTGGGGAAAGGCTGAAGCTTTCTTT.

This clonotype was seen more than once but under ten times. In DNA, the CDR3 is TGCAGTGAACAGGGGATACAAGAGACCCAGTACTTC. Translated: CSEQGIQETQYF. The rearrangement links TRBV20-1 to TRBJ2-5, with 7 bases aligning to TRBD1. V was pared by 7 bases and J by 2 bases, with 4 bases of the junction left unmatched. The CDR3 sequence is 12 residues long. Per the germline V gene, CDR1 is DFQATT and CDR2 is SNEGSKA (reference sequence).

The chain links TRBV7-9 to TRBJ2-3; the D is unclear. V dropped 1 base and J dropped 6 bases, with 20 bases sitting between them. CDR3 size: 17 residues. Germline V gives CDR1 SEHNR, CDR2 FQNEAQ (reference sequence). In nucleotides, the CDR3 is TGTGCCAGCAGCTTAGGGCGGACCACTCTAGGTCGGGATACGCAGTATTTT. It translates to CASSLGRTTLGRDTQYF.

This clonotype was counted between two and nine times. One end of the junction does not line up with germline, which may come from a read error. The rearrangement joins TRBV4-3 to TRBJ2-1; D possibly corresponds to TRBD1 (6 bases). The CDR3 runs 14 residues. The germline gives CDR1 LGHNA, CDR2 YSLEER. The CDR3 here is CASSQDLQGYEQCF. CDR3 nucleotide sequence: TGCGCCAGCAGCCAAGATCTACAGGGATACGAGCAGTGCTTC.

The chain uses TRBV20-1 and TRBJ2-1; possibly TRBD1 or TRBD2 for D (6 bases each). CDR1 and CDR2 from the germline V gene are DFQATT and SNEGSKA (reference sequence). Trimming left V 4 bases short and J 8 bases short, with 18 bases between. This CDR3 spans 14 amino acids. CDR3 sequence: CSAISGARVDEQFF. CDR3 sequence (DNA): TGCAGTGCTATCTCGGGGGCGCGGGTCGATGAGCAGTTCTTC.

In its sample, this clonotype was seen a few times. The CDR3 sequence is CASSLYGVRETQYF. The DNA of the CDR3 is TGTGCCAGCAGCTTATACGGGGTGAGGGAGACCCAGTACTTC. The rearrangement uses TRBV5-8 and TRBJ2-1, with D perhaps TRBD2 (5 bases). The J call may be wrong; the DNA end is better matched by TRBJ2-5. CDR3 length equals 14 residues. Per germline, CDR1 SGHTS and CDR2 YDEGEE.

The J gene is TRBJ2-7, the V gene TRBV2; 9 nucleotides agree with TRBD1. The CDR3 spans 14 residues. The V gene end was trimmed by 7 bases and the J gene end by 3 bases; junction bases not matched to a gene: 7. The germline gives CDR1 SNHLY, CDR2 FYNNEI. The CDR3 region is CASIIGQGYYEQYF. In nucleotides, the CDR3 is TGTGCCAGCATTATAGGACAGGGGTACTACGAGCAGTACTTC.

The V call is TRBV7-2, the J call TRBJ1-2; D unclear. Between the trimmed V and J ends, which lost 1 base and 2 bases, there was a span of 11 bases. The CDR3 runs to 15 residues. Germline loops: CDR1 SGHTA, CDR2 FQGNSA. CDR3 DNA: TGTGCCAGCAGCTTAGAGTCGGCAGACAACTATGGCTACACCTTC. It specifies CASSLESADNYGYTF.

J is TRBJ1-2 and V is TRBV4-3; TRBD1 aligns across 8 bases. In germline, CDR1 is LGHNA, CDR2 YSLEER. Trimming took 6 bases from V and 3 from J; bases not matched to a gene: 6. CDR3 size: 14 residues. CDR3 bases: TGCGCCAGCAGTTTACAGGGGGATCACTATGGCTACACCTTC. It specifies CASSLQGDHYGYTF.

Turning to this clonotype: One junction end does not reproduce the germline sequence, and a read error may be involved. J is TRBJ2-5 and V is TRBV9; tentative D call: TRBD1 (6 bases). TRBJ2-1 matches the DNA end more closely, so the J call is doubtful. This CDR3 is 17 amino acids long. Germline CDR1 SGDLS, CDR2 YYNGEE. DNA of the CDR3: TGTGCCAGCAGCCCGGCCCAGGGGTCTCTTCAGTACAATGGGCAGTTCTTC. It translates to CASSPAQGSLQYNGQFF.

This sequence joins TRBV11-1 and TRBJ2-5; the match to TRBD1 covers 10 bases. The end of the DNA fits TRBJ2-7 better, so the J call may be wrong. The CDR3 has 16 residues. Germline V gives CDR1 SGHAT, CDR2 FQDESV (reference sequence). The CDR3, as DNA: TGTGCCAGCAGCGCAGGCCTGGACAGGGGGACCTACGAGCAGTACTTC. It translates to CASSAGLDRGTYEQYF.

This clonotype turned up a few times. V usage is TRBV7-2 and J usage is TRBJ1-2; D possibly corresponds to TRBD1 (6 bases). Germline V gene lookup returns CDR1 SGHTA and CDR2 FQGNSA. The CDR3 totals 15 residues. V gave up 3 bases and J gave up 3 bases, with 14 bases separating them. The CDR3 nucleotides are TGTGCCAGCAGCTTCATCGGGTCAGGGGACTATGGCTACACCTTC. Its protein is CASSFIGSGDYGYTF.

V is TRBV3-1 and J is TRBJ1-5, with 7 bases identical to TRBD1. This CDR3 spans 15 amino acids. Per germline, CDR1 LGHDT and CDR2 YNNKEL (reference sequence). With V trimmed by 2 bases and J by 5 bases, 6 bases remained unmatched. The CDR3: CASSQWDSVDQPQHF. The CDR3 DNA sequence: TGTGCCAGCAGCCAATGGGACAGTGTGGATCAGCCCCAGCATTTT.

This chain links TRBV28 with TRBJ2-1; no reliable D call. The V and J ends lost 5 bases and 0 bases respectively, with 14 bases between them. Germline CDR1 is MDHEN and CDR2 is SYDVKM. CDR3 size: 16 residues. The CDR3: CASSGDPNRSYNEQFF. CDR3 DNA sequence: TGTGCCAGCAGTGGGGATCCAAACCGCTCCTACAATGAGCAGTTCTTC.

The J gene is TRBJ1-2, the V gene TRBV5-1, with D unclear. Between the trimmed V and J ends, which lost 4 bases and 4 bases, there was a span of 29 bases. The CDR3 sequence is 19 residues long. Germline CDR1 and CDR2: SGHRS and YFSETQ. The CDR3 spells CASSLPWKGQTTHTYGYTF. The CDR3 nucleotides read TGCGCCAGCAGCCTGCCATGGAAGGGCCAAACTACGCATACCTATGGCTACACCTTC.

This clonotype was found a few times. The rearrangement links TRBV7-2 to TRBJ1-3; no clear D gene. Germline CDR1 SGHTA, CDR2 FQGNSA. V lost 3 bases and J lost 3, with 6 bases in between. This CDR3 is built from 13 residues. This chain's CDR3 is CASSFADGNTIYF. CDR3 coding DNA: TGTGCCAGCAGCTTTGCAGATGGAAACACCATATATTTT.